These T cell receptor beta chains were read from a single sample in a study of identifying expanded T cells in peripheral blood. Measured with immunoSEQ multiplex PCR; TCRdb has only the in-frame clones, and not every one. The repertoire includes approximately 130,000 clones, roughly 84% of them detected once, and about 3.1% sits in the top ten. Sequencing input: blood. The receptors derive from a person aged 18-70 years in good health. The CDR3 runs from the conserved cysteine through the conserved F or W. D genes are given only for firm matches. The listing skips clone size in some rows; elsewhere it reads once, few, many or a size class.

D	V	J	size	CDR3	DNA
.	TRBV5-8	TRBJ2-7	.	CASSSFPQYEQYF	TGTGCCAGCAGTTCTTTCCCACAGTACGAGCAGTACTTC
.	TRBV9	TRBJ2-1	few	CASSVGSGNYNEQFF	TGTGCCAGCAGCGTAGGATCAGGAAATTACAATGAGCAGTTCTTC
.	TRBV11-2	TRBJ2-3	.	CASSSQPQRSTDTQYF	TGTGCCAGCAGCTCACAGCCACAGAGGTCCACAGATACGCAGTATTTT
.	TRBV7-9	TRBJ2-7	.	CASSLLKDSEQYF	TGTGCCAGCAGCTTGCTGAAGGACAGCGAGCAGTACTTC
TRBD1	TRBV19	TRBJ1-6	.	CASSTRDSVNSPLHF	TGTGCCAGTAGTACACGGGACAGCGTTAATTCACCCCTCCACTTT
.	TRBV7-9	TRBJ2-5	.	CASGGSEGQETQYF	TGTGCCAGCGGGGGATCGGAGGGCCAAGAGACCCAGTACTTC
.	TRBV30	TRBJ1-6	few	CAWSAEVIVPLHF	TGTGCCTGGAGCGCCGAGGTTATCGTCCCCCTCCACTTT
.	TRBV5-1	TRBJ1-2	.	CASSSYQEGYTF	TGCGCCAGCAGCTCGTACCAAGAGGGCTACACCTTC
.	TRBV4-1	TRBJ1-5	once	CASSQERANQPQHF	TGCGCCAGCAGCCAAGAGCGGGCAAATCAGCCCCAGCATTTT
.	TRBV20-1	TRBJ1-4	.	CSARGEKLFF	TGCAGTGCTAGGGGTGAAAAACTGTTTTTT
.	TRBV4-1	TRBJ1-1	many	CASSHLFARDGYEAFF	TGCGCCAGCAGCCACCTTTTCGCCCGGGACGGCTATGAAGCTTTCTTT